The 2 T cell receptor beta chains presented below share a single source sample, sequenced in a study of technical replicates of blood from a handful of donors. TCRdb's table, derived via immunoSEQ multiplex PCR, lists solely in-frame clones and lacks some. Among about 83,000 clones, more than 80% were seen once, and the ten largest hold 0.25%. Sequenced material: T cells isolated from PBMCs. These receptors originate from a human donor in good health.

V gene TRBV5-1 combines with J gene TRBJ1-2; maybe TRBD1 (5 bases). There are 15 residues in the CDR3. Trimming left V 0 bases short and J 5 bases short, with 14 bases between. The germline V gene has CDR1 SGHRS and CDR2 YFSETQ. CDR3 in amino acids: CASSLEGGVGYGYTF. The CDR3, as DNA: TGCGCCAGCAGCTTGGAGGGAGGGGTAGGGTATGGCTACACCTTC.

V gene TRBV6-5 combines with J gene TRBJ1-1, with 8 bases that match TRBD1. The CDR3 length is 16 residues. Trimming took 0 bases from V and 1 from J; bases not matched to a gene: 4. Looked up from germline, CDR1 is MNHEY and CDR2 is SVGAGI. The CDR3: CASSYSSRGRNTEAFF. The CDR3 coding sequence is TGTGCCAGCAGTTACTCGAGCAGGGGGCGGAACACTGAAGCTTTCTTT.